This T cell receptor (beta chain) was captured in a study of cytomegalovirus exposure and HLA in healthy donors listed by TCRdb under 2017. For the study in its entirety: An earlier analysis of approximately 640 of the donors reported more than 250 Gb of sequence data and 100 million to 140 million unique TCR beta sequences from some 180 million T cells. In a later analysis, previously published TCR beta repertoires from hundreds of donors were re-analyzed and high-resolution HLA genotyping was added so that TCR occurrence patterns could be studied. On average, roughly 250,000 unique TCR beta nucleotide sequences were sequenced per donor among roughly 430 genotyped donors of the cohort, with about 17% of those sequences being non-productive. The later analysis used no new phenotypic data to find candidate immune exposures, relying instead on TCR beta sequences and their occurrence across donors. The number of donors typed differed by locus, with about 620-630 for A, B, C, DRB1 and DQB1, 522 for DQA1, approximately 580 for DPA1, and 400 to 490 for DPB1. Genome-wide SNP genotypes for about 55% of the roughly 670 donors were used in a later genetic analysis, which treated that subset as a discovery cohort. Besides the first cohort of 666 subjects, a separate validation cohort made up of 95 to 150 different subjects was used. Donor age, sex, ethnicity and CMV serostatus were collected together with the repertoire data. The study used immunosequencing to profile the T cell repertoires of 600 to 850 subjects and linked those repertoires to cytomegalovirus serostatus. The study was designed to test whether signatures of past pathogen exposure could be identified by cataloging public T cell receptors. The genetic ancestry cluster associated with self-reported Caucasian donors included roughly four fifths of the 398 genotyped donors. High-throughput TCR immunosequencing, statistical association of individual TCRs with disease status, and machine learning were combined to predict cytomegalovirus infection status. Every repertoire in the discovery cohort had been generated on one and the same sequencing platform. A handful of DR-DQ haplotypes were handled as single units for association and clustering because linkage in the cohort was strong. An early release that covered several hundred HLA-typed donors contained about 300 gigabases of sequencing data and 75 million to 100 million unique TCR sequences. HLA typing covered class I and class II loci at four-digit resolution. In an earlier analysis of more than 550 of the donors, high-throughput TCR beta sequencing was used to judge whether each TCR beta V gene segment behaved as functional or pseudogenic. General findings and caveats noted by the study authors: Compared with the roughly 670-donor mean, donors in an Asian-associated ancestry cluster had fewer N-insertions in productive TCRs, according to a later genetic analysis. This cohort had only TCR beta chains sequenced, and the lack of alpha or paired-chain data limited which features could be detected. Sequencing depth was assumed to be roughly uniform across donors in the presence/absence analyses, though that assumption may not hold. A later analysis found that most CMV-associated TCR beta chains appeared HLA-restricted, with HLA associations seemingly driven largely by CMV exposure. The study gave a list of more than 150 TCR beta chains associated with cytomegalovirus. Strong co-occurrence of HLA alleles, especially DR and DQ, made assigning TCR associations to individual alleles difficult. A further reported finding was that TCR beta sequences accurately predicted the HLA-A and HLA-B alleles for most subjects in the first cohort. In a later analysis, HLA-associated TCR beta chains showed more clonal expansion and lower generation probabilities than non-associated chains that were equally common. A cluster of highly shared sequence variants was judged likely to represent a technical artifact of the sequencing pipeline. A later analysis reported that several top co-occurrence clusters appeared linked to parvovirus B19, influenza, CMV and Epstein-Barr virus. Most TCR sequences were seen in very few donors, while some public TCRs were found in many individuals. In a later genetic analysis, a missense DCLRE1C variant was associated with V-gene and J-gene trimming of TCR beta chains, and the association was replicated in an independent cohort. A later analysis associated approximately 17,000 TCR beta sequences with specific HLA alleles at a false discovery rate of 0.05. Broadly in line with IMGT annotations, most TCR beta V segments showed up in productive rearrangements about 87% or about 30% of the time in an earlier analysis of a few hundred of the donors. The authors suggested that the approach could potentially be generalized to other disease states and immunological phenotypes. Correlated functional status among segregating V segments might reflect linkage disequilibrium, but an unknown experimental factor could not be ruled out. CMV serostatus was the only immune exposure information available for the cohort. Because counts were too low, more than 15 rarely observed V segments, including chromosome 9 orphons, were excluded from the earlier analysis of about 500 of the donors. A few of the identified cytomegalovirus-associated TCR beta chains were confirmed in vitro to be specific for cytomegalovirus antigens. Because HLA typing was unavailable for some donors at each locus, only the typed subset was used in association tests. The classifier was reported to diagnose cytomegalovirus status with high specificity and sensitivity in both the original cohort and the validation cohort. A later analysis found that TCR association rates varied across HLA loci, with DRB1 alleles showing the most associated TCRs and HLA-C alleles the fewest.

The cohort comprised some 730 healthy bone marrow donors. All cohort members were sampled while nominally healthy, although unrecorded immune exposures were likely present. The donor was CMV seropositive and was included in the group of some 290 seropositive cohort members. Each donor provided a peripheral blood sample, and peripheral blood mononuclear cells were used for TCR beta sequencing. Genomic DNA was extracted from the blood cell samples with the Qiagen DNeasy Blood Extraction Kit. The library relied on the immunoSEQ multiplex PCR assay. The multiplex PCR relied on a mix of 60 forward primers for TCR Vbeta segments and 13 reverse primers for TCR Jbeta segments. The CDR3 region of rearranged TCR beta genes was amplified from genomic DNA by a multiplex PCR assay. The amplified TCR beta libraries were sequenced on the Illumina HiSeq System as 87-base-pair reads. The study's processing was this. A later analysis counted about 76 million unique TCR beta chains across the 666 repertoires, and 9 million to 14 million of these chains were shared by at least two donors. A nearest-neighbor algorithm error-corrected the raw reads and collapsed the reads into unique sequences, merging closely related sequences to remove PCR and sequencing errors. Alignment of CDR3 sequences to IMGT reference sequences was used to assign V, D and J gene segments. Each retained sequence needed at least a six-nucleotide match to both a V gene segment and a J gene segment. Rearrangements were classified as productive when the CDR3 lacked stop codons and remained in frame with V and J, and all other rearrangements were classified as non-productive. CDR3 was defined by IMGT convention, running from the second conserved V-encoded cysteine to the conserved J-encoded phenylalanine. The earlier analysis of about 620 of the donors excluded sequences that lacked an unambiguous match to a single V gene segment. In an earlier analysis of 587 of the donors, V segments were called functional above 56.7% productive rearrangements and were called segregating when the between-donor standard deviation exceeded 5%. To diagnose cytomegalovirus status from the catalog of TCR beta chain sequences, a statistical classification framework was built. V and J gene assignment, in a later analysis, came from comparing TCR nucleotide sequences with IMGT/GENE-DB human TR gene sequences. The TCRdist pipeline was used in a later analysis to assign CDR3 sequences and most-parsimonious VDJ recombination scenarios. In a later analysis, each TCR beta chain was defined by its CDR3 amino acid sequence together with its V-gene family, and reads lacking a unique V-gene family were excluded. To address suspected cross-contamination and a sequencing artifact, a later analysis removed approximately 590 highly shared, low-generation-probability nucleotide sequences. In a later analysis, a clonal expansion index was calculated for each public chain from normalized within-repertoire ranks of inferred template counts. Generation probabilities in a later analysis came from a VDJ recombination model fitted to out-of-frame rearrangements, and those results were checked against IGoR. In a later analysis, hypergeometric tests were used to score TCR-TCR, TCR-HLA and TCR-CMV co-occurrence, with a repertoire-size bias correction applied to TCR pairs. A later analysis estimated false discovery rates by permuting HLA or CMV assignments 20 times. In a later analysis, co-occurring TCRs were grouped with DBSCAN, and TCRdist sequence similarity was added when clustering was performed within HLA-allele-positive subsets. For co-occurrence clustering, repertoires with fewer than 30,000 or more than 120,000 public chains were excluded, along with roughly 5 repertoires with anomalous nucleotide sharing. This immuneACCESS table, as held by TCRdb, lists in-frame sequences with V and J called but not all clones. Of the missing ones, under half trace to an unresolved V gene in checked studies; the others have no known cause. That table furnishes V, J and clone size, whereas the DNA furnished D and trimming. For this sample there are over 100,000 clones; about 62% appear just once. Less than 9% of the sample is held by the ten biggest clonotypes.

Notes on this clone: Its antigen specificity is not known. No much larger clone exists at a distance of one base, and base qualities are not known.

The receptor was isolated from a woman aged 35 to 49 in good health and CMV-seropositive. Sequencing was done on a sample of PBMCs.

The CDR3 loop reads CASSRDSGTDTQYF. The base sequence is TGTGCCAGCAGTCGGGACTCCGGCACAGATACGCAGTATTTT. This receptor chain uses TRBV6-1 and TRBJ2-3, and the D gene may be TRBD2, 6 bases matching. CDR1 and CDR2 were assigned from the germline V gene as MNHNS and SASEGT. At the junction V is shortened by 5 bases and J by 1 base, with 10 bases in between. Spanning cysteine to phenylalanine, the CDR3 consists of 14 amino acids. CDR3 DNA is the only sequence kept; it has 42 bases, read in frame from the first base.